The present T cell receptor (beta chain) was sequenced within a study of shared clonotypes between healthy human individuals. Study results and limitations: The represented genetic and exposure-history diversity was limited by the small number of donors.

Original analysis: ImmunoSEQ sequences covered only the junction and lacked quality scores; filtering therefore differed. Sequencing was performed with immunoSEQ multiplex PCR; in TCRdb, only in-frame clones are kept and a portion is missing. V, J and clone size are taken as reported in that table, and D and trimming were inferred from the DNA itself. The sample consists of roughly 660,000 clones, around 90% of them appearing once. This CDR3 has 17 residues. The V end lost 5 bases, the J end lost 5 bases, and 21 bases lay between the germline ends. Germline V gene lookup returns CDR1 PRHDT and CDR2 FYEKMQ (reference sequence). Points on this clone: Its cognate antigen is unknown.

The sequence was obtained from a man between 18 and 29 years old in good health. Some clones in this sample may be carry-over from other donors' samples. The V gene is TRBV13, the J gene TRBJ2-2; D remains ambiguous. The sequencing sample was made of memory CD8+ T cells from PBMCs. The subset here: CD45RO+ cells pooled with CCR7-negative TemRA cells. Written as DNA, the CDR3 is TGTGCCAGCAGCCTAGTCCCTCCCTTGGTGCGGACCGGGGAGCTGTTTTTT. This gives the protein CASSLVPPLVRTGELFF.